These 19 T cell receptor beta chains share one sample of origin, sequenced in a study of Graves' ophthalmopathy and Graves' hyperthyroidism. Using RNA transcripts, the TCR beta CDR3 regions were amplified. Second-round multiplex PCR came after first-round RT-PCR with HTBI primers. In TCRdb, the multiplex PCR reads were re-called with MiXCR into one record per CDR3 protein. The sample records fewer than 400,000 distinct CDR3 sequences, 15% to 20% being singletons. Input material: peripheral blood. The receptors come from a woman aged 18-30 years with Graves' ophthalmopathy.

This clonotype was counted at least ten times. This chain joins TRBV28 and TRBJ2-4, with D possibly TRBD2 on 7 matching bases. Per the germline V gene, CDR1 is MDHEN and CDR2 is SYDVKM. The CDR3 extends over 14 amino acids. V lost 3 bases, J lost 5 bases, and 11 bases lay in between. The CDR3: CASSFIGGENIQYF. For the CDR3, the DNA is TGTGCCAGCAGTTTTATAGGGGGGGAAAACATTCAGTACTTC.

CDR3 coding DNA: TGTGCCTGGAGTGTACTCCTCCCTTCGCGAGCAGATACGCAGTATTTT. Its protein is CAWSVLLPSRADTQYF. The chain uses TRBV30 and TRBJ2-3; D gene unclear. This CDR3 is 16 amino acids long. Trimming left V 0 bases short and J 4 bases short, with 17 bases between. Germline loops: CDR1 GTSNPN, CDR2 SVGIG (reference sequence).

In this sample, this clonotype turned up many times. This chain links TRBV6-2 or TRBV6-3 with TRBJ2-5; D uncertain. The length of the CDR3 is 12 residues. The germline CDR1 and CDR2 sequences are MNHEY and SVGEGT. V lost 4 bases and J 5 bases, leaving 8 bases between the germline ends. The CDR3 nucleotides are TGTGCCAGCAGTTGGGCGGCGGAGACCCAGTACTTC. It translates to CASSWAAETQYF.

V and J are TRBV7-8 and TRBJ2-7; D not certain. V shed 0 bases and J shed 0 bases, with 15 bases lying between them. The CDR3 consists of 17 residues. Per the germline V gene, CDR1 is SGHVS and CDR2 is FQNEAQ. The DNA for the CDR3 is TGTGCCAGCAGCTTAGCCCAATACGCGGATAACTCCTACGAGCAGTACTTC. Protein sequence: CASSLAQYADNSYEQYF.

This clonotype was detected ten times or more. The genes are TRBV20-1 and TRBJ1-5, with D possibly matching TRBD1 (6 bases). The germline V gene encodes CDR1 DFQATT and CDR2 SNEGSKA (reference sequence). Trimming left V 3 bases short and J 5 bases short, with 11 bases between. This CDR3 is built from 13 residues. The CDR3: CSAREGDYQPQHF. Here the CDR3 DNA reads TGCAGTGCTAGGGAGGGGGACTATCAGCCCCAGCATTTT.

This clonotype was recorded many times. The chain carries TRBV28 and TRBJ2-7; D is possibly TRBD1 or TRBD2 (5 bases each). The CDR3 contains 14 residues. Deletions cut 2 bases from V and 3 bases from J, with 11 bases between. Looked up from germline, CDR1 is MDHEN and CDR2 is SYDVKM. The chain's CDR3 is CASSLSGTDYEQYF. In DNA form, the CDR3 reads TGTGCCAGCAGTTTAAGTGGGACCGACTACGAGCAGTACTTC.

This clonotype was counted many times. The V gene is TRBV6-1, the J gene TRBJ1-5, with 8 nucleotides matching TRBD1. The CDR3 totals 16 residues. With 6 bases clipped from V and 3 bases from J, the junction kept 10 bases outside the gene matches. Germline CDR1 reads MNHNS; CDR2 reads SASEGT. The CDR3 sequence: CASSRRGTGLNQPQHF. The DNA for the CDR3 is TGTGCCAGCAGCCGAAGGGGGACAGGCCTCAATCAGCCCCAGCATTTT.

This clonotype was observed at least ten times. The CDR3 nucleotides read TGTGCCAGCAGCCAAGATAGAAGGGAGCAGTACTTC. Encoded protein: CASSQDRREQYF. The V gene is TRBV14, the J gene TRBJ2-7; D uncertain. Germline V CDR1 and CDR2: SGHDN, FVKESK. The CDR3 has 12 amino acids. The V gene lost 0 bases and the J gene lost 7 bases, with 7 bases spanning the gap.

This clonotype occurred once. The genes are TRBV24-1 and TRBJ1-2; D gene uncertain. V was pared by 1 base and J by 4 bases, with 9 bases between. Germline V CDR1 and CDR2: KGHDR, SFDVKD. There are 14 residues in the CDR3. The DNA of the CDR3 is TGTGCCACCAGTGATTTCGACGGAACCTATGGCTACACCTTC. Translated: CATSDFDGTYGYTF.

This clonotype was counted ten times or more. The chain couples TRBV7-9 to TRBJ1-1; possibly TRBD1 for D (6 bases). V gave up 5 bases and J gave up 7 bases, with 11 bases separating them. CDR3 length: 12 amino acids. Germline assignment: CDR1 SEHNR and CDR2 FQNEAQ (reference sequence). This chain's CDR3 is CASSQGTNEAFF. In nucleotides, the CDR3 is TGTGCCAGCAGCCAAGGGACAAATGAAGCTTTCTTT.

This clonotype was detected many times. Mismatch with germline at one junction end may stem from a read error. This chain links TRBV11-2 with TRBJ1-1; D unclear. The germline V gene has CDR1 SGHAT and CDR2 FQNNGV. This CDR3 has 14 residues. The CDR3, as DNA: TGTGCCAGCAGCTTAGCACCCGAGGGAACTGGAGCTTTCTTT. Protein product: CASSLAPEGTGAFF.

This clonotype was picked up many times. CDR3 sequence (DNA): TGTGCCAGCAGTGACATAGCGGGAGGGGGCCAAGAGACCCAGTACTTC. It is translated as CASSDIAGGGQETQYF. The V call is TRBV6-2 or TRBV6-3, the J call TRBJ2-5, with TRBD2 identical over 11 bases. Trimming cost V 5 bases and J 1 base; bases outside gene matches: 6. The CDR3 totals 16 residues. Looked up from germline, CDR1 is MNHEY and CDR2 is SVGEGT.

This clonotype was observed many times. J is TRBJ2-5 and V is TRBV27, with a weak D call TRBD1 (6 bases). In germline, CDR1 is MNHEY, CDR2 SMNVEV (reference sequence). V lost 2 bases and J 3 bases, leaving 13 bases between the germline ends. CDR3 length: 15 residues. The chain's CDR3 is CASSLMSGGKETQYF. The CDR3 DNA reads TGTGCCAGCAGTTTAATGTCTGGGGGCAAAGAGACCCAGTACTTC.

The chain couples TRBV24-1 to TRBJ2-7; no firm D call. Looked up from germline, CDR1 is KGHDR and CDR2 is SFDVKD. V was pared by 4 bases and J by 4 bases, with 13 bases between. CDR3 length equals 14 residues. The CDR3 bases are TGTGCCACCAGTGACTCCGGGCTTAAATACGAGCAGTACTTC. This translates into CATSDSGLKYEQYF.

This clonotype was observed at least ten times. V usage is TRBV28 and J usage is TRBJ1-3, with 9 bases lining up with TRBD1. This CDR3 is built from 16 residues. Germline CDR1 MDHEN, CDR2 SYDVKM. Trimming at V came to 5 bases and at J to 4 bases, leaving 9 bases not matched to a gene. The CDR3 coding sequence is TGTGCCAGCAGTGGGTGGACAGGGGCTCGCGGAAACACCATATATTTT. This encodes CASSGWTGARGNTIYF.

V and J are TRBV24-1 and TRBJ2-5; no clear D. The germline V and J ends were trimmed by 5 bases and 4 bases, with 10 bases remaining between them. The CDR3 length is 13 residues. Germline V gene lookup returns CDR1 KGHDR and CDR2 SFDVKD. The CDR3 nucleotides read TGTGCCACCAGTGCCAAGAACAGAGAGACCCAGTACTTC. As protein: CATSAKNRETQYF.

This clonotype has a count of ten or more. The rearrangement joins TRBV12-5 to TRBJ2-2; D unresolved. Germline CDR1 and CDR2: LGHNT and FRNRAP. The CDR3 is 12 amino acids. Trimming removed 3 bases from V and 6 bases from J, with 5 bases in between. CDR3: CASGLGPGELFF. DNA for the CDR3: TGTGCTAGTGGTTTAGGGCCCGGGGAGCTGTTTTTT.

The chain is built from TRBV7-8 and TRBJ2-5; D not resolved. V shed 5 bases and J shed 5 bases, with 12 bases lying between them. CDR3 length equals 13 residues. Germline assignment: CDR1 SGHVS and CDR2 FQNEAQ. CDR3 loop: CASSHGPGETQYF. The DNA for the CDR3 is TGTGCCAGCAGCCACGGACCTGGGGAGACCCAGTACTTC.

The chain joins TRBV7-6 to TRBJ2-7, with 8 positions matching TRBD2. Germline V gene data show CDR1 as SGHVS and CDR2 as FNYEAQ. This CDR3 is 15 amino acids long. Unmatched junction bases numbered 11, after V lost 4 bases and J lost 6 bases. The CDR3 region has the DNA TGTGCCAGCAGCTCTGGACCGGCGGGAGGTTCCGAGCAGTACTTC. Residues: CASSSGPAGGSEQYF.